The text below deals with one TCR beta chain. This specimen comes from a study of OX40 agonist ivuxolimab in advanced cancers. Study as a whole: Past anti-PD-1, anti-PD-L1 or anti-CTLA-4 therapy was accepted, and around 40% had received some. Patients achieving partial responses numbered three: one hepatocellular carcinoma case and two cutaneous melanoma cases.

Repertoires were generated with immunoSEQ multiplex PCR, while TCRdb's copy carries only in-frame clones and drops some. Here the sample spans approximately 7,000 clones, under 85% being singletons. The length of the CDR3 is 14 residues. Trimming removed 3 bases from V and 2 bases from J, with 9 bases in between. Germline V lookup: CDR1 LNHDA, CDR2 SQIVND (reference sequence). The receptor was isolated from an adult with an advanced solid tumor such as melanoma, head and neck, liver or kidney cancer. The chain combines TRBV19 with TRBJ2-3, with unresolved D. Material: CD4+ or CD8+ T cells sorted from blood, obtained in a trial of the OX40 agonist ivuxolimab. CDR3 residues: CASSIMLYTDTQYF. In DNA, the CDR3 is TGTGCCAGTAGTATCATGCTTTACACAGATACGCAGTATTTT.